This T cell receptor beta chain was captured by sequencing in a study of graft-versus-host responses after intestinal transplantation. About the study: Recipients uniformly received anti-thymocyte globulin induction, followed by tacrolimus and steroids for three to four years.

Study-wide results and limits: Allografts carried high graft-versus-host to host-versus-graft clonal ratios in patients having graft-donor T cell macrochimerism. There were GvH clones found in recipient marrow, and some of them appeared first in ileum or blood.

Losses at the gene ends were 10 bases for V and 6 bases for J; bases not matched to a gene: 12. The CDR3 has 14 amino acids. Germline V gene sequence: CDR1 MDHEN, CDR2 SYDVKM. In the case of this clone: Its antigen is undetermined.

TCRdb's table, derived via immunoSEQ multiplex PCR, lists solely in-frame clones and lacks some. The sample yields about 83,000 clones, approximately 88% seen once. The chain combines TRBV28 with TRBJ1-2; 9 bases are a match to TRBD1. Material: unstimulated CD4+ T cells sorted from spleen or lymph node cells, obtained before intestinal transplant. This sequence was found in a human donor who received an intestinal transplant. The CDR3 sequence: CATKRQGVVHGYTF. The CDR3 DNA reads TGTGCCACAAAGAGACAGGGGGTAGTCCATGGCTACACCTTC.